The entry that follows covers one T cell receptor beta chain sequence. Its antigen is as yet unknown. Depth targeted 1 in 200,000 to 1 in 1 million T cells, averaging 10x coverage per clonotype. Libraries were prepared by immunoSEQ multiplex PCR; TCRdb keeps only in-frame clonotypes and omits some of them. Among approximately 150,000 clones listed, about 88% were seen once. J lost 2 bases, V lost 3 bases, and 5 bases had no gene match. Germline V gives CDR1 ENHRY, CDR2 SYGVKD. The CDR3 consists of 15 residues. The sample belongs to a study of cytotoxic CD8 clonotypes in ibrutinib-treated CLL. Overall study context: Patients gave response samples after a median around eleven months of treatment, range 6 to 36. Productive templates per sample averaged approximately 240,000; productive rearrangements, 94,082.

Study findings and constraints: Private clonotypes, not public ones, expanded at ibrutinib response.

This clonotype was sampled from a human donor with chronic lymphocytic leukemia. The input for sequencing was PBMCs, taken at disease progression, from a patient treated with ibrutinib. This chain joins TRBV10-3 and TRBJ2-7, with 9 bases identical to TRBD2. The CDR3 DNA follows: TGTGCCATCAGTGATTCTAGCGGGGTTACCTACGAGCAGTACTTC. Its protein is CAISDSSGVTYEQYF.